Below, 11 T cell receptor beta chains from the same sample are listed, as sequenced in a study of CD8+CD57+ T cells in acquired aplastic anemia. Profiling of TCR beta VDJ combinations and CDR3 sequences used genomic DNA as template. TCRdb called the reads again in MiXCR, with one record for every CDR3 protein. The sample holds about 170,000 distinct CDR3 sequences; 60% to 70% are singletons and the top ten take about 50%. The sample consisted of sorted CD4+, CD8+, or CD8+CD57+ T cells (not recorded which) from PBMCs. The receptors were sampled from a human donor in good health.

The chain links TRBV19 to TRBJ1-3; D is uncertain. The CDR3 length is 14 residues. The germline gives CDR1 LNHDA, CDR2 SQIVND (reference sequence). Trimming took 3 bases from V and 0 from J, leaving 6 bases between them. The CDR3 DNA sequence: TGTGCCAGTAGTATCGGCAGCTCTGGAAACACCATATATTTT. Encoded protein: CASSIGSSGNTIYF.

The chain links TRBV11-2 to TRBJ2-2; 8 nucleotides align to TRBD2. Germline loops: CDR1 SGHAT, CDR2 FQNNGV. The CDR3 loop spans 15 amino acids. With V trimmed by 3 bases and J by 3 bases, 3 bases remained unmatched. The CDR3 DNA reads TGTGCCAGCAGCTTGTCGGGAGGGCACACCGGGGAGCTGTTTTTT. As protein: CASSLSGGHTGELFF.

The rearrangement links TRBV20-1 to TRBJ2-1, with D possibly TRBD2 on 6 matching bases. Germline CDR1 reads DFQATT; CDR2 reads SNEGSKA (reference sequence). The CDR3 covers 15 residues. V was cut by 5 bases and J by 6 bases, with 20 bases left in between. The CDR3 DNA follows: TGCAGTGCTCGATCGGAGGGCGCCGGGTTCAATGAGCAGTTCTTC. The encoded protein is CSARSEGAGFNEQFF.

This chain connects TRBV6-1 to TRBJ2-7; 7 bases fit TRBD1. Germline trimming cut 6 bases from V and 6 bases from J; bases unmatched to any gene: 5. In germline, CDR1 is MNHNS, CDR2 SASEGT. CDR3 length: 12 residues. The CDR3 DNA reads as TGTGCCAGCAGCACAGGGGCCGGCGAGCAGTACTTC. This translates into CASSTGAGEQYF.

The rearrangement joins TRBV25-1 to TRBJ1-1; D possibly corresponds to TRBD1 (6 bases). The CDR3 contains 12 residues. Germline-derived CDR1 and CDR2 are MGHDK and SYGVNS. V was clipped by 7 bases and J by 1 base, with 7 bases between them. The chain's CDR3 is CASTQGNTEAFF. The CDR3 nucleotides read TGTGCCAGCACACAGGGGAACACTGAAGCTTTCTTT.

The genes are TRBV30 and TRBJ2-1, with 7 positions matching TRBD1. The CDR3 totals 14 residues. Germline trimming cut 1 base from V and 3 bases from J; bases unmatched to any gene: 3. From germline, CDR1 is GTSNPN and CDR2 SVGIG (reference sequence). In DNA, the CDR3 is TGTGCCTGGAGTGAGGGGGCCTTCTACAATGAGCAGTTCTTC. Its protein is CAWSEGAFYNEQFF.

V and J are TRBV7-6 and TRBJ2-7; possibly TRBD2 for D (6 bases). With 5 bases removed from V and 7 bases from J, the gap between germline ends came to 21 bases. The CDR3 totals 15 residues. In germline, CDR1 is SGHVS, CDR2 FNYEAQ. The CDR3 is CASSPGDGRIWEQYF. DNA of the CDR3: TGTGCCAGCAGCCCGGGGGACGGCAGAATATGGGAGCAGTACTTC.

This chain connects TRBV25-1 to TRBJ2-3; 8 bases match TRBD2. The V gene end was trimmed by 5 bases and the J gene end by 5 bases; junction bases not matched to a gene: 6. The CDR3 is 14 residues long. Per germline, CDR1 MGHDK and CDR2 SYGVNS. Here the CDR3 DNA reads TGTGCCAGCAGTCGAGCGGGGGAGGGAGATACGCAGTATTTT. The encoded protein is CASSRAGEGDTQYF.

The gene calls are TRBV6-1 and TRBJ1-4; 8 bases match TRBD1. Germline V gives CDR1 MNHNS, CDR2 SASEGT. The ends lost 6 bases at V and 8 bases at J; junction bases unmatched: 14. The CDR3 spans 16 residues. This CDR3 reads CASRTPAGGWGEKLFF. CDR3 sequence (DNA): TGTGCCAGCAGGACCCCGGCAGGGGGCTGGGGGGAAAAACTGTTTTTT.

This chain joins TRBV29-1 and TRBJ1-2; a weak D match, TRBD1 (6 bases). The ends were cut back, 4 bases at V and 7 bases at J, with 13 bases in the middle. CDR3 size: 12 residues. The germline gives CDR1 SQVTM, CDR2 ANQGSEA. Here the CDR3 reads CSVVSGAGGYTF. As DNA, the CDR3 is TGCAGCGTTGTGTCAGGGGCCGGTGGCTACACCTTC.

This chain uses TRBV2 with TRBJ1-2, with TRBD1 matching 9 bases. The V and J ends lost 10 bases and 7 bases, in that order; junction bases with no gene match: 4. Germline V gene data show CDR1 as SNHLY and CDR2 as FYNNEI. The CDR3 runs 11 residues. CDR3 in amino acids: CATTGGGGYTF. In nucleotides, the CDR3 is TGTGCCACTACAGGGGGCGGTGGCTACACCTTC.